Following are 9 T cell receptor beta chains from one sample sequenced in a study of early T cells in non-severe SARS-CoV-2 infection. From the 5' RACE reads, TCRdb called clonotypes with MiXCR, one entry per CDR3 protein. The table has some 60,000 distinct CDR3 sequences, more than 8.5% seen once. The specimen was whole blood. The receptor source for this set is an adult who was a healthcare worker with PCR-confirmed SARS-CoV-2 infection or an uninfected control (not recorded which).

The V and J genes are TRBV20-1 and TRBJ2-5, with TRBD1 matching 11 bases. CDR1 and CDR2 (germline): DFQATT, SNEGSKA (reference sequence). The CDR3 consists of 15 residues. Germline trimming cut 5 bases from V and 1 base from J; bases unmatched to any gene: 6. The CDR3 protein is CSAPSGQGAQETQYF. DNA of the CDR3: TGCAGTGCTCCCTCCGGACAGGGGGCCCAAGAGACCCAGTACTTC.

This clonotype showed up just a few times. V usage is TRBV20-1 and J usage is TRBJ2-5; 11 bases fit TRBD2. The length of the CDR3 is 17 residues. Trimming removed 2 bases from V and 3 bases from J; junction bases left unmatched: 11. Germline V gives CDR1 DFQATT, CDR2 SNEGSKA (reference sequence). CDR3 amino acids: CSARPGLAGGWEETQYF. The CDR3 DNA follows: TGCAGTGCTAGACCGGGGCTAGCGGGAGGATGGGAAGAGACCCAGTACTTC.

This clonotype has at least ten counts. CDR3 region: CASSLGGRDEQYF. CDR3 in DNA: TGTGCCAGCAGTTTGGGGGGTCGGGACGAGCAGTACTTC. V gene TRBV12-3 or TRBV12-4 combines with J gene TRBJ2-7, with TRBD2 as a possible D gene (6 bases). The CDR3 is made up of 13 amino acids. Trimming took off 3 bases at V and 5 bases at J, with 11 bases between the two ends.

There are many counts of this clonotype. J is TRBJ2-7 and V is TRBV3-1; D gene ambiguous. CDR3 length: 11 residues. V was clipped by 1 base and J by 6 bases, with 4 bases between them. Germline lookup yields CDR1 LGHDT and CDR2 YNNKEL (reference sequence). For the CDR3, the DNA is TGTGCCAGCAGCCAAGGCGGCGAGCAGTACTTC. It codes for CASSQGGEQYF.

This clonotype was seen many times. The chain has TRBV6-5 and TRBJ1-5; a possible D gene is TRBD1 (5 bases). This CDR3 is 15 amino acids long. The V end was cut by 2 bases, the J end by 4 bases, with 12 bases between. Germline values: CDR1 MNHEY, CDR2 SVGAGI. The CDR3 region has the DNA TGTGCCAGCAGTTACCGGGACGGCAAAAATCAGCCCCAGCATTTT. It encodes CASSYRDGKNQPQHF.

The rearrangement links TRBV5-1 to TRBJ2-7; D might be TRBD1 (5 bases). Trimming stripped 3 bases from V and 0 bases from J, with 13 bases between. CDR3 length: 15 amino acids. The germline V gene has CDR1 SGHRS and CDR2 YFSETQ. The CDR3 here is CASSSAKGYSYEQYF. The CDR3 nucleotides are TGCGCCAGCAGCTCAGCTAAGGGGTACTCCTACGAGCAGTACTTC.

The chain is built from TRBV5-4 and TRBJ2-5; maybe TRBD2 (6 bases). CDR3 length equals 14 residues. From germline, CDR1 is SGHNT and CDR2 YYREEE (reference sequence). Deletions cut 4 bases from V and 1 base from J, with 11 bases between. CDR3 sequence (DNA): TGTGCCAGCAGCGGCGGGACGAGCCAAGAGACCCAGTACTTC. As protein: CASSGGTSQETQYF.

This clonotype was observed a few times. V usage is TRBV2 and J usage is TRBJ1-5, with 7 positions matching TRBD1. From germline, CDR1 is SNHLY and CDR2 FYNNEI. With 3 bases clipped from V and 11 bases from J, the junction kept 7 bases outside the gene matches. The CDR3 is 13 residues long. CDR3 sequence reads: CASSDGGGKTQHF. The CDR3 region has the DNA TGTGCCAGCAGTGACGGAGGGGGCAAGACCCAGCATTTT.

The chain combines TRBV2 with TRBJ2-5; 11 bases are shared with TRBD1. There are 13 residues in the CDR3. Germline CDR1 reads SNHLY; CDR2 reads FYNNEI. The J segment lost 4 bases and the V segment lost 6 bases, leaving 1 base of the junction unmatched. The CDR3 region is CASRGTGGETQYF. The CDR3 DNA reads TGTGCCAGCAGGGGGACAGGGGGAGAGACCCAGTACTTC.